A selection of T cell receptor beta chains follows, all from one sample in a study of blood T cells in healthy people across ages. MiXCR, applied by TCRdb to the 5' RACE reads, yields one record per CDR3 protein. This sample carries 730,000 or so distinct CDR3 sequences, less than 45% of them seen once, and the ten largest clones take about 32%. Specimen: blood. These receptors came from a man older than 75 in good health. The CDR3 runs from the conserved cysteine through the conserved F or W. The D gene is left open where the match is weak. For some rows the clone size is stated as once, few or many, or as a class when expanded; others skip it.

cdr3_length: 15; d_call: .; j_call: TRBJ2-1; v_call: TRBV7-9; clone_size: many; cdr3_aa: CASSSQGGTYNEQFF; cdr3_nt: TGTGCCAGCAGCTCCCAGGGGGGGACTTACAATGAGCAGTTCTTC
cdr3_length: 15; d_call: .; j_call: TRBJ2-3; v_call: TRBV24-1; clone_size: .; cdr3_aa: CATSERDRLTDTQYF; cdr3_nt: TGTGCCACCAGTGAGCGGGACAGACTCACAGATACGCAGTATTTT
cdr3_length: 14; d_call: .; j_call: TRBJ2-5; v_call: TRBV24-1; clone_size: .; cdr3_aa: CATSDFKGGETQYF; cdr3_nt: TGTGCCACCAGTGATTTCAAGGGTGGGGAGACCCAGTACTTC
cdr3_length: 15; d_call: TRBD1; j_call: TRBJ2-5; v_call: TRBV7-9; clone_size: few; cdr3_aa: CASISTGGVGETQYF; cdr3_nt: TGTGCCAGTATTTCGACAGGGGGCGTCGGAGAGACCCAGTACTTC
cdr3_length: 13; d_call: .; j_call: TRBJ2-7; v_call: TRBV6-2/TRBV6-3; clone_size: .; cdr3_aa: CASSRLVNNEQYF; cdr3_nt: TGTGCCAGCAGTAGACTAGTCAACAATGAGCAGTACTTC
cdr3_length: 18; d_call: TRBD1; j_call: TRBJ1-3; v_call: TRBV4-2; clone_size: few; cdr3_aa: CASSVMGDRIRSGNTIYF; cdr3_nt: TGTGCCAGCAGCGTAATGGGGGACAGGATACGCTCTGGAAACACCATATATTTT
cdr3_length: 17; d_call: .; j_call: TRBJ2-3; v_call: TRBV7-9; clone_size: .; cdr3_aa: CASSLGRGSQNTDTQYF; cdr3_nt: TGTGCCAGCAGCTTAGGACGGGGATCCCAGAACACAGATACGCAGTATTTT
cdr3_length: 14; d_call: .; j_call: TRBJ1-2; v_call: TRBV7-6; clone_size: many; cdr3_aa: CASSTGVRGDGYTF; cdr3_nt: TGTGCCAGCAGCACCGGAGTTAGGGGAGATGGCTACACCTTC
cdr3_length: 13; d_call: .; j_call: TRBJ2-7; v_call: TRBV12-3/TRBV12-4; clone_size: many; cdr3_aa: CASSLERGYEQYF; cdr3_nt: TGTGCCAGCAGTTTGGAGAGGGGCTACGAGCAGTACTTC
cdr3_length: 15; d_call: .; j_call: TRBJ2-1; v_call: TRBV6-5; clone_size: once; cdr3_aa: CASRSGVSSYNEQFF; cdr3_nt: TGTGCCAGCAGGTCGGGGGTGAGCTCCTACAATGAGCAGTTCTTC
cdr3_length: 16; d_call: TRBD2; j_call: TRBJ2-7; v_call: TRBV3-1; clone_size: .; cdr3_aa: CASSLWLSGRATEQYF; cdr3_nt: TGTGCCAGCAGCCTCTGGTTGAGCGGGAGGGCCACCGAGCAGTACTTC
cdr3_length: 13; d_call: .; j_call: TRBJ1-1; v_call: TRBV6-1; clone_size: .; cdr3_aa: CASRGRTNTEAFF; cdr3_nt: TGTGCCAGCAGGGGCAGGACAAACACTGAAGCTTTCTTT
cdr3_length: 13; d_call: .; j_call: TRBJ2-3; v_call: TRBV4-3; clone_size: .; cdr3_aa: CASSQDSTDTQYF; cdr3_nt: TGCGCCAGCAGCCAAGACAGCACAGATACGCAGTATTTT
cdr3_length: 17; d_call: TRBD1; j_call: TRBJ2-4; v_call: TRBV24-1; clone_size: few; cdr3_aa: CATSDPRGQGAGHIQYF; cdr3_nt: TGTGCCACCAGTGACCCAAGGGGACAGGGGGCAGGTCACATTCAGTACTTC
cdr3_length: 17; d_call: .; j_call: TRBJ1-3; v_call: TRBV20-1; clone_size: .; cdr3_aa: CSARVITGVPSGNTIYF; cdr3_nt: TGCAGTGCTAGAGTAATTACCGGTGTCCCCTCTGGAAACACCATATATTTT
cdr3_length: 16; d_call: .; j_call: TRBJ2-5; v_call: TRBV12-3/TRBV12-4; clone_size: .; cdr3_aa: CASSLVTGIFGETQYF; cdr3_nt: TGTGCCAGCAGTTTAGTGACGGGAATTTTCGGAGAGACCCAGTACTTC
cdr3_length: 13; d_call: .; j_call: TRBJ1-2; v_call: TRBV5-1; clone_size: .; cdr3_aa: CASRSGTDYGYTF; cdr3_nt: TGCGCCAGCAGGTCCGGGACGGACTATGGCTACACCTTC
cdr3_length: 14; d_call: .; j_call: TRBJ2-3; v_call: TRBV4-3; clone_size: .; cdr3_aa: CASGQDAGTDTQYF; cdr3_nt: TGCGCCAGCGGCCAAGACGCGGGCACAGATACGCAGTATTTT
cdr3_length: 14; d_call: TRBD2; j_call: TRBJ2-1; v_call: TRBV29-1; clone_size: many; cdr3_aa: CSAGLANGATEQFF; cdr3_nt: TGCAGCGCGGGACTAGCGAACGGTGCGACTGAGCAGTTCTTC
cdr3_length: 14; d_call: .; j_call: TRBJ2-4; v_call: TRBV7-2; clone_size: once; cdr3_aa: CASSAGGSVSIQYF; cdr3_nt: TGTGCCAGCAGCGCTGGTGGTTCAGTAAGCATTCAGTACTTC
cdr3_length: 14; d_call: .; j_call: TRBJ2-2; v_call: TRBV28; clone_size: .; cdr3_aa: CASAPGTSTGELFF; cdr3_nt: TGTGCCAGCGCCCCAGGAACGAGCACCGGGGAGCTGTTTTTT
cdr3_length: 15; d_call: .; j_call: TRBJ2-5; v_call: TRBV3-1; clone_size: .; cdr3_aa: CASSQDGRNQETQYF; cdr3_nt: TGTGCCAGCAGCCAAGACGGACGGAACCAAGAGACCCAGTACTTC
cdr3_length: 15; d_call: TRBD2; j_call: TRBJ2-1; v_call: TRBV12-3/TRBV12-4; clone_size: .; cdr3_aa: CASSFASGGYNEQFF; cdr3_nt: TGTGCCAGCAGTTTCGCTAGCGGGGGATACAATGAGCAGTTCTTC
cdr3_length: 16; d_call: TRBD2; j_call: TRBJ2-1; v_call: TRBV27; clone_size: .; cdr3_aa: CASSPGLAGSQMKQFF; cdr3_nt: TGTGCCAGCAGTCCCGGACTAGCGGGGAGTCAAATGAAGCAGTTCTTC
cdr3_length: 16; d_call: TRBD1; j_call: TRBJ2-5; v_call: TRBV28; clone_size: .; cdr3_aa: CASSTLGQGAGETQYF; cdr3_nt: TGTGCCAGCAGTACCCTCGGACAGGGGGCGGGAGAGACCCAGTACTTC
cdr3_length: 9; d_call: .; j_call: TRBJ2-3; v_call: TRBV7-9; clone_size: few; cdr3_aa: CTLTDTQYF; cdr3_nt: TGCACCCTGACAGATACGCAGTATTTT
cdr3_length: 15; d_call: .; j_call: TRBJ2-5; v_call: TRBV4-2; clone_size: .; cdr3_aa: CASSQTWVLQETQYF; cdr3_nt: TGTGCCAGCAGCCAAACATGGGTCCTGCAAGAGACCCAGTACTTC
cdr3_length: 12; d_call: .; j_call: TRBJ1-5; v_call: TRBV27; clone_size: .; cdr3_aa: CATSMGNQPQHF; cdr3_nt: TGTGCCACCAGCATGGGCAATCAGCCCCAGCATTTT
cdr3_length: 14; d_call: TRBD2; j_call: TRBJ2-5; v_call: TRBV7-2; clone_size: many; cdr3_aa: CASSLAGRGETQYF; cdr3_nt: TGTGCCAGCAGCTTAGCAGGGAGGGGAGAGACCCAGTACTTC
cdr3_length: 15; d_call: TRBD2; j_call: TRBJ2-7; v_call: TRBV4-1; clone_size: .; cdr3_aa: CASSQSARGRAEQYF; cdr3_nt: TGCGCCAGCAGCCAATCCGCGCGCGGGAGGGCCGAGCAGTACTTC
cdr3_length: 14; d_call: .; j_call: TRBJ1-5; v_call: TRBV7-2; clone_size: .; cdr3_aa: CASSFDSGGQPQHF; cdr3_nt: TGTGCCAGCAGCTTCGACAGCGGGGGTCAGCCCCAGCATTTT
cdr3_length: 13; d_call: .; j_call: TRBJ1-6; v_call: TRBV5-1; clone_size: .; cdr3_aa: CASSSEGVSPLHF; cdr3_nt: TGCGCCAGCAGCTCGGAAGGTGTATCACCCCTCCACTTT
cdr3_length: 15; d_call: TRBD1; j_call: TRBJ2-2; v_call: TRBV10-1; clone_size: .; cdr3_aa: CASSQTGSNTGELFF; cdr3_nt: TGCGCCAGCAGCCAGACAGGGTCCAACACCGGGGAGCTGTTTTTT
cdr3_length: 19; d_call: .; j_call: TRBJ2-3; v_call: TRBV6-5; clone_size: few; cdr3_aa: CVSSSSPLRGTVGTDTQYF; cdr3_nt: TGTGTCAGCAGTTCCTCGCCGTTGCGCGGGACAGTGGGGACAGATACGCAGTATTTT
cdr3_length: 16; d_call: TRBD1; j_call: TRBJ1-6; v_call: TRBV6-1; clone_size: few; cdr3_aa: CASLVEPGQATSPLHF; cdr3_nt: TGTGCCAGCCTCGTTGAGCCGGGACAGGCTACTTCACCCCTCCACTTT
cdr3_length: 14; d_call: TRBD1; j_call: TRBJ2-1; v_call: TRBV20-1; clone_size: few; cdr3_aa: CSARRDRVLNEQFF; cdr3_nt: TGCAGTGCTAGGAGGGACAGGGTCCTAAATGAGCAGTTCTTC
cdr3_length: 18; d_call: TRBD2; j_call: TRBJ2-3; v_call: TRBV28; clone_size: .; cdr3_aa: CACSLLGRTSGYTDTQYF; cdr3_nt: TGTGCCTGCAGTTTACTCGGTAGGACTAGCGGGTACACAGATACGCAGTATTTT
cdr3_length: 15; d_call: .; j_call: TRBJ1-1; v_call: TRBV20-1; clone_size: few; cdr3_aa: CSALDQDSMNTEAFF; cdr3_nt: TGCAGTGCTCTAGATCAGGACAGCATGAACACTGAAGCTTTCTTT
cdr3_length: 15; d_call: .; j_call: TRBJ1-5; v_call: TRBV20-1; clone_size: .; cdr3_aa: CSARDLGGGNQPQHF; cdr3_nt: TGCAGTGCTAGAGATTTGGGAGGGGGGAATCAGCCCCAGCATTTT
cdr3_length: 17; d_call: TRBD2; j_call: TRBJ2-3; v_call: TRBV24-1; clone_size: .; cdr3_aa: CATSGLAGPPSTDTQYF; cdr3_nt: TGTGCCACCAGTGGTCTAGCGGGACCTCCTAGCACAGATACGCAGTATTTT
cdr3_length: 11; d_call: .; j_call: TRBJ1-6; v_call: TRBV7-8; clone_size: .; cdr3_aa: CASSFRGSLHF; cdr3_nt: TGTGCCAGCAGCTTCCGTGGATCCCTCCACTTT
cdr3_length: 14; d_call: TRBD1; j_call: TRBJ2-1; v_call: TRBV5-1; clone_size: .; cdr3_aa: CASSLAGQSNEQFF; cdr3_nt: TGCGCCAGCAGCTTGGCGGGACAGAGCAATGAGCAGTTCTTC
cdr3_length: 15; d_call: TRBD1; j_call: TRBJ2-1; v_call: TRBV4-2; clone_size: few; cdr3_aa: CASSPGTALTNEQFF; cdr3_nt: TGTGCCAGCAGCCCCGGGACAGCCCTAACCAATGAGCAGTTCTTC
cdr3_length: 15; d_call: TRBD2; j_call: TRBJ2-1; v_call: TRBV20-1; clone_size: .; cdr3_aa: CSARLSGSSYNEQFF; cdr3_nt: TGCAGTGCTAGACTTAGCGGGAGCTCCTACAATGAGCAGTTCTTC
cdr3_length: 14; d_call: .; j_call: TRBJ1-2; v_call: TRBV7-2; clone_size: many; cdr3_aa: CASSSPGGFYGYTF; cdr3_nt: TGTGCCAGCAGTTCACCGGGGGGCTTCTATGGCTACACCTTC
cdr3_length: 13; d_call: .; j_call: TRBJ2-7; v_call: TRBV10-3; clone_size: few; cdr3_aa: CAISENGQAGQYF; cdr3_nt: TGTGCCATCAGTGAGAATGGGCAGGCGGGGCAGTACTTC
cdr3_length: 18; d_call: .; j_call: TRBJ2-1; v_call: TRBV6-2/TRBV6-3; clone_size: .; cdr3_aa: CASSYGRPVPSSYNEQFF; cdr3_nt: TGTGCCAGCAGTTATGGCAGGCCCGTCCCGAGCTCCTACAATGAGCAGTTCTTC
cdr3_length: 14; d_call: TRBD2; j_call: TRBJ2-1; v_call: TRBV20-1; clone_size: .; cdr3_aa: CSAREGLAHNEQFF; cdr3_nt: TGCAGTGCTAGGGAGGGACTAGCGCACAATGAGCAGTTCTTC
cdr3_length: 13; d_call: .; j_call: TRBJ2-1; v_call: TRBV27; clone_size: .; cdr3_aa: CASAGATYNEQFF; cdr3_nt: TGTGCCAGCGCAGGCGCTACCTACAATGAGCAGTTCTTC
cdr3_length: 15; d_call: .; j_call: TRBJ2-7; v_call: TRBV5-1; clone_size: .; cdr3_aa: CASSLVPDQSYEQYF; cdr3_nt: TGCGCCAGCAGCTTGGTACCCGACCAATCCTACGAGCAGTACTTC
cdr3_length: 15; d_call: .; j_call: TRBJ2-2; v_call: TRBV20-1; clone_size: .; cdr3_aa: CSASWGTGNTGELFF; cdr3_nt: TGCAGTGCTAGCTGGGGGACGGGAAACACCGGGGAGCTGTTTTTT